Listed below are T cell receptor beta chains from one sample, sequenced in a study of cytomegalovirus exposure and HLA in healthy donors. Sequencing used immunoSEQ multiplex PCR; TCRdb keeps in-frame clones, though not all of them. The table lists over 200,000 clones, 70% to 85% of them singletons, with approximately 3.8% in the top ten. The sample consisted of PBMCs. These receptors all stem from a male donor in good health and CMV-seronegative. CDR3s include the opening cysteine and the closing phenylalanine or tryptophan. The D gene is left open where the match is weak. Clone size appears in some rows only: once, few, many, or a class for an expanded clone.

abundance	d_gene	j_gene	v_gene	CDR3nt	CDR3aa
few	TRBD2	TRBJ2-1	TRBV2	TGTGCCAGCAGTAGGCCGGCGGGAGGGCTGAATGAGCAGTTCTTC	CASSRPAGGLNEQFF
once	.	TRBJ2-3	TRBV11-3	TGTGCCAGCAGCTTTACCGCGGGAGATACGCAGTATTTT	CASSFTAGDTQYF
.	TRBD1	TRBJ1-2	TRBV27	TGTGCCAGCAGTTTAGTCAGGGGGCTGGAGGGCTACACCTTC	CASSLVRGLEGYTF
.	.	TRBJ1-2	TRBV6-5	TGTGCCAGCAGTTTCAAAAGGGGGTCCTATGGCTACACCTTC	CASSFKRGSYGYTF
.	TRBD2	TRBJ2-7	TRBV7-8	TGTGCCAGCAGCTCGCGGGGGGGCCTTGGTGGAAACTACGAGCAGTACTTC	CASSSRGGLGGNYEQYF
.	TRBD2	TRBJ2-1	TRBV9	TGTGCCAGCAGCGCGGGGACTAGCGTTGACTCCTACAATGAGCAGTTCTTC	CASSAGTSVDSYNEQFF
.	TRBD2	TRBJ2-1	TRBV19	TGTGCCAGTAGCACGACTAGCGGGAGCTCCTACAATGAGCAGTTCTTC	CASSTTSGSSYNEQFF
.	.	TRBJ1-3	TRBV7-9	TGTGCCAGCAGCTTACGGAACAGGGTAGGAAACACCATATATTTT	CASSLRNRVGNTIYF
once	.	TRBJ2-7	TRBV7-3	TGTGCCAGCAGCTTAACTCTCGGCTACGAGCAGTACTTC	CASSLTLGYEQYF
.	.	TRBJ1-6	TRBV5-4	TGTGCCAGCAGCTCCCCAGGTAGCGAGGTTAATTCACCCCTCCACTTT	CASSSPGSEVNSPLHF
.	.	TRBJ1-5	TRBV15	TGTGCCACCAGTGAGGAGTATAGCAATCAGCTCCAGCATTTT	CATSEEYSNQLQHF
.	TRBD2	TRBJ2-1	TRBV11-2	TGTGCCAGCAGCTGGCGGGAGGCGGCCTACAATGAGCAGTTCTTC	CASSWREAAYNEQFF